The entry that follows covers one T cell receptor (beta chain) sequence. The target antigen is unknown. This CDR3 is built from 13 residues. Germline loops: CDR1 LNHDA, CDR2 SQIVND (reference sequence). Trimming took off 4 bases at V and 4 bases at J, with 10 bases between the two ends. The PCR was carried out with 60 Vbeta primers and 13 Jbeta primers. Measured with immunoSEQ multiplex PCR; TCRdb has only the in-frame clones, and not every one. Of about 160,000 clones listed, approximately 86% are singletons. These data originate in a study of cytomegalovirus exposure and HLA in healthy donors. General observations from the study: Later work showed greater clonal expansion in HLA-associated TCR beta chains than in equally common others.

The clonotype originates from a young woman in good health and CMV-seronegative. The chain uses TRBV19 and TRBJ1-2, with TRBD1 as a possible D gene (5 bases). The specimen was PBMCs. The CDR3 is CASSTRQPYGYTF. CDR3 in DNA: TGTGCCAGTAGTACCCGACAGCCCTATGGCTACACCTTC.